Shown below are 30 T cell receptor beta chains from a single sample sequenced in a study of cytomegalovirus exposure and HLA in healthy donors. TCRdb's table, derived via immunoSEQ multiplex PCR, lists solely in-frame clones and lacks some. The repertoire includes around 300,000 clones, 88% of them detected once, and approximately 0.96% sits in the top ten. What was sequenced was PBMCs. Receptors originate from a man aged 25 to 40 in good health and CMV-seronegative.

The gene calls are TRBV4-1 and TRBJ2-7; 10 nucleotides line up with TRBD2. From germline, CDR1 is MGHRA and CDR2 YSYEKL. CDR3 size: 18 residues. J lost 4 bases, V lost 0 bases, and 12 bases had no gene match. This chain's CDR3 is CASSQDRTRAGGYYEQYF. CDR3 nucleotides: TGCGCCAGCAGCCAAGATCGAACCCGAGCGGGGGGGTATTACGAGCAGTACTTC.

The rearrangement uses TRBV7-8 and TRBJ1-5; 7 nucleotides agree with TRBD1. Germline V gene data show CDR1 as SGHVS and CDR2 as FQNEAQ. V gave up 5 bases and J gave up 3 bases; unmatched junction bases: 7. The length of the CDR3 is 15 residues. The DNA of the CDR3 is TGTGCCAGCAGCCGACAGGGAATCACCAATCAGCCCCAGCATTTT. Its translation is CASSRQGITNQPQHF.

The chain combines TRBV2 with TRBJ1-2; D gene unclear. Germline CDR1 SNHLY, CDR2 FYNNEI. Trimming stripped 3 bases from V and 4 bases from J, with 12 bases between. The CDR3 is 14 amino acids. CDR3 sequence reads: CASSDGRGIYGYTF. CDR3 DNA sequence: TGTGCCAGCAGTGATGGAAGAGGGATCTATGGCTACACCTTC.

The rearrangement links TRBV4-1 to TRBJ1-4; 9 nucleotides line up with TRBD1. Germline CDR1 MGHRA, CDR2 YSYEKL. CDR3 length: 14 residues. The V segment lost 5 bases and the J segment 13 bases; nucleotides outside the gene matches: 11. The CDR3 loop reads CASSLRDREGGLFF. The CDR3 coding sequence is TGCGCCAGCAGCTTGCGGGACAGGGAAGGGGGACTGTTTTTT.

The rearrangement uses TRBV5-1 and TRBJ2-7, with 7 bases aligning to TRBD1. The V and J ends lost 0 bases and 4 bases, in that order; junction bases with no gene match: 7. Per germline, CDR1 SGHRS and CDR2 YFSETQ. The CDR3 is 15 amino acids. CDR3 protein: CASSLEDRPQYEQYF. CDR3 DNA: TGCGCCAGCAGCTTGGAGGACAGGCCTCAATACGAGCAGTACTTC.

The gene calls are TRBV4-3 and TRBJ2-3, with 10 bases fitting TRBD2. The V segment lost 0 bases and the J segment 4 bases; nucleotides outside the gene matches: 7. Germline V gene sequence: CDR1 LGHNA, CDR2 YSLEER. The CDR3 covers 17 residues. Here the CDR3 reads CASSQDESGGAPDTQYF. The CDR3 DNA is TGCGCCAGCAGCCAAGATGAGAGCGGGGGGGCCCCAGATACGCAGTATTTT.

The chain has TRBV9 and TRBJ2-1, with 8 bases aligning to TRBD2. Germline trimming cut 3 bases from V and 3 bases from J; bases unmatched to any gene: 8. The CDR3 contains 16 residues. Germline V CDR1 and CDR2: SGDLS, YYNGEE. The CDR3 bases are TGTGCCAGCAGCGCCATCGAAGCGGGGGACTACAATGAGCAGTTCTTC. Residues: CASSAIEAGDYNEQFF.

In DNA form, the CDR3 reads TGTGCCAGCAGCTTAGTTGTGGGCTACGAGACCCAGTACTTC. It codes for CASSLVVGYETQYF. V usage is TRBV7-9 and J usage is TRBJ2-5; unclear D gene. Germline-derived CDR1 and CDR2 are SEHNR and FQNEAQ (reference sequence). Trimming shortened V by 1 base and J by 5 bases, and 11 bases separated the two germline ends. This CDR3 has 14 residues.

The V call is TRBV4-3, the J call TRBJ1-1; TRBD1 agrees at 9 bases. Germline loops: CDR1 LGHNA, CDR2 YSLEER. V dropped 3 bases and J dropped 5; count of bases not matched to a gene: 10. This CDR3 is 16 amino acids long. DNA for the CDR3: TGCGCCAGCAGCCATCCGTTGACAGGGGGAAGAACTGAAGCTTTCTTT. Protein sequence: CASSHPLTGGRTEAFF.

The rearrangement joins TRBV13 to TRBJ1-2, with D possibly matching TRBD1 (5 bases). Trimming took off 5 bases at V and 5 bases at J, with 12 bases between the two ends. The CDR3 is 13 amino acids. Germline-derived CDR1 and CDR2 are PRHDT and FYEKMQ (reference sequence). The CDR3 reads CASSNGTLYGYTF. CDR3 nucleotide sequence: TGTGCCAGCAGCAACGGGACTTTATATGGCTACACCTTC. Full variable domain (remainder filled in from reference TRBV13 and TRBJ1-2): AAGVIQSPRHLIKEKRETATLKCYPIPRHDTVYWYQQGPGQDPQFLISFYEKMQSDKGSIPDRFSAQQFSDYHSELNMSSLELGDSALYFCASSNGTLYGYTFGSGTRLTVV.

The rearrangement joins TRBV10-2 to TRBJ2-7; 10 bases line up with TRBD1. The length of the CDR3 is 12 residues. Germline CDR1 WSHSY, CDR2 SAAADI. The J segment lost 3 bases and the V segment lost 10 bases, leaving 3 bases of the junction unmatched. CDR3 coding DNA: TGCGCCATGGGGGACAGGGGCTACGAGCAGTACTTC. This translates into CAMGDRGYEQYF.

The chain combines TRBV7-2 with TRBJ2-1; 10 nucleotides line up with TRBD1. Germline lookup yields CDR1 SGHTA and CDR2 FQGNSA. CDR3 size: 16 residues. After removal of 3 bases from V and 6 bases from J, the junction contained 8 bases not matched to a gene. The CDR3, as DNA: TGTGCCAGCAGCTTCGCCGGGACAGGGGCCCCCAATGAGCAGTTCTTC. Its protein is CASSFAGTGAPNEQFF.

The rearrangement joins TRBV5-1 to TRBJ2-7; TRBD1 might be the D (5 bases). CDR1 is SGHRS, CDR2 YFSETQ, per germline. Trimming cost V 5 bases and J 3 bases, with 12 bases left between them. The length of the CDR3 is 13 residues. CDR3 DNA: TGCGCCAGCAGGCAGGGATCGAACTACGAGCAGTACTTC. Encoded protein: CASRQGSNYEQYF.

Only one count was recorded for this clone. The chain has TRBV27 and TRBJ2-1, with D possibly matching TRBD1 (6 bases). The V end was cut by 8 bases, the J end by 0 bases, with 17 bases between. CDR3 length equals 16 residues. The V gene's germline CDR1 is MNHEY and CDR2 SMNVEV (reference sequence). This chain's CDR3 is CASAKNRATSYNEQFF. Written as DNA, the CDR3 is TGTGCCAGCGCAAAAAACAGGGCTACCTCCTACAATGAGCAGTTCTTC.

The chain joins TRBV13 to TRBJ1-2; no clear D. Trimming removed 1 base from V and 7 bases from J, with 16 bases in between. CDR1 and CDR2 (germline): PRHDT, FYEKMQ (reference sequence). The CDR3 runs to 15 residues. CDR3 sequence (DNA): TGTGCCAGCAGCTTAGATCAGAATCTGGGCTTTGGCTACACCTTC. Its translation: CASSLDQNLGFGYTF.

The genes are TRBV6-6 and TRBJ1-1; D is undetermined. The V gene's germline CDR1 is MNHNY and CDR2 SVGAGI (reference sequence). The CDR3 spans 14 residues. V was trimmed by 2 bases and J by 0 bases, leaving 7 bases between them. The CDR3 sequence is CASSYVQLNTEAFF. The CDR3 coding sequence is TGTGCCAGCAGTTACGTACAATTGAACACTGAAGCTTTCTTT.

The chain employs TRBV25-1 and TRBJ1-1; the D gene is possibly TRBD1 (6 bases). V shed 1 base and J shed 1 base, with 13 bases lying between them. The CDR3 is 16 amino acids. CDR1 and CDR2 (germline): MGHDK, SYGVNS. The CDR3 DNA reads TGTGCCAGCAGTGAATGGGGCCTGACAGGGAACACTGAAGCTTTCTTT. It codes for CASSEWGLTGNTEAFF.

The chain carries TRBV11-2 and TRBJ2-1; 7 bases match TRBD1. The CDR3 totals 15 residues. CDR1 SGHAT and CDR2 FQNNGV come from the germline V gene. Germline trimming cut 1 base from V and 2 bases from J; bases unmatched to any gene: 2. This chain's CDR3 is CASSLGTGTYNEQFF. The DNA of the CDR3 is TGTGCCAGCAGCTTAGGGACAGGAACCTACAATGAGCAGTTCTTC.

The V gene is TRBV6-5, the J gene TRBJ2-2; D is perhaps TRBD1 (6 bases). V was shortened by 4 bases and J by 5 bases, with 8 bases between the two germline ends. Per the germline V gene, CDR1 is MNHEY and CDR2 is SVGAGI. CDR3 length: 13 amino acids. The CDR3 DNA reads TGTGCCAGCAGTTTTACAGGGACCGGGGAGCTGTTTTTT. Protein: CASSFTGTGELFF.

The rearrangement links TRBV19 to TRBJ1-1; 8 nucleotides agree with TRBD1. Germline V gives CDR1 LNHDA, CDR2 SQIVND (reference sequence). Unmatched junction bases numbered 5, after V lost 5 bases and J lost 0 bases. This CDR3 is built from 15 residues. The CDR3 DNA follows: TGTGCCAGTAGTCCTTACAGGGGGGTGAACACTGAAGCTTTCTTT. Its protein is CASSPYRGVNTEAFF. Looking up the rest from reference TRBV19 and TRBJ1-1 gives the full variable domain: DGGITQSPKYLFRKEGQNVTLSCEQNLNHDAMYWYRQDPGQGLRLIYYSQIVNDFQKGDIAEGYSVSREKKESFPLTVTSAQKNPTAFYLCASSPYRGVNTEAFFGQGTRLTVV.

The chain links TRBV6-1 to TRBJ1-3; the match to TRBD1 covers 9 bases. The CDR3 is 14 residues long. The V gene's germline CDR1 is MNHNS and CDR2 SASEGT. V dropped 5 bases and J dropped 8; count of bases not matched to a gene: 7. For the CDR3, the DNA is TGTGCCAGCAGTTATACAGGGGGCGGGGACACCATATATTTT. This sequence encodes CASSYTGGGDTIYF.

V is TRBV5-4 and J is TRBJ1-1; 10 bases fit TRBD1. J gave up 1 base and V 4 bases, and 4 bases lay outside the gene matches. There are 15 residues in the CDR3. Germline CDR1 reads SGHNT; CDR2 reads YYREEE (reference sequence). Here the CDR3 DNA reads TGTGCCAGCAGCCCCCGGACAGGGGGGAACACTGAAGCTTTCTTT. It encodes CASSPRTGGNTEAFF.

CDR3 in amino acids: CASSSTSVTRTDTQYF. The CDR3 DNA reads TGCGCCAGCAGCTCAACTAGCGTAACCCGCACAGATACGCAGTATTTT. The chain couples TRBV10-1 to TRBJ2-3, with 7 bases fitting TRBD2. The CDR3 has 16 amino acids. CDR1 and CDR2 from the germline V gene are WNHNN and SYGVQD (reference sequence). Trimming took 6 bases from V and 1 from J; bases not matched to a gene: 10.

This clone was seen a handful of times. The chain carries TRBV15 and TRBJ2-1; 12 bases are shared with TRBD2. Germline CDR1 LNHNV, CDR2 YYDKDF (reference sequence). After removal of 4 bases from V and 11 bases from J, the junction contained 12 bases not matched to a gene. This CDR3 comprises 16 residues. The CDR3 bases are TGTGCCACCAGCACTAGGACTAGCGGGGCCCAATATAAGCAGTTCTTC. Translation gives CATSTRTSGAQYKQFF.

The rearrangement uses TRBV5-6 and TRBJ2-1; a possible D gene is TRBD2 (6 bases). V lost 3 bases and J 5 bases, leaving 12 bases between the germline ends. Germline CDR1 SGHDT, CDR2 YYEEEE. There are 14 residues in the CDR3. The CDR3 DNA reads TGTGCCAGCAGCTGGGGGGAACTGAACAATGAGCAGTTCTTC. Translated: CASSWGELNNEQFF.

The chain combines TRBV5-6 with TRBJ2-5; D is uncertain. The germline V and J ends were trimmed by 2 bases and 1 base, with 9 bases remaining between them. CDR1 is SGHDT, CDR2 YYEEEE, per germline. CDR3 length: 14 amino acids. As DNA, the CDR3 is TGTGCCAGCAGCTTCTCTGGGCCCCAAGAGACCCAGTACTTC. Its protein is CASSFSGPQETQYF.

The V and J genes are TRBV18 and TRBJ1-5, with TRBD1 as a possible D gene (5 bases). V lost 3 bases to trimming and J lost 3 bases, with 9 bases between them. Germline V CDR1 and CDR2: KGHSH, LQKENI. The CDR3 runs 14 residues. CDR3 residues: CASSPSGLNQPQHF. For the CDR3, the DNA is TGTGCCAGCTCACCTTCAGGGCTCAATCAGCCCCAGCATTTT.

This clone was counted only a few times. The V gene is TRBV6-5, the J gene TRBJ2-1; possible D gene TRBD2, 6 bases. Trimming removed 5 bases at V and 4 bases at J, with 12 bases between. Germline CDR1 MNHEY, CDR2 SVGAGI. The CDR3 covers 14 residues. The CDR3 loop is CASSPGGLYNEQFF. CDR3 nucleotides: TGTGCCAGCAGTCCTGGAGGACTATACAATGAGCAGTTCTTC.

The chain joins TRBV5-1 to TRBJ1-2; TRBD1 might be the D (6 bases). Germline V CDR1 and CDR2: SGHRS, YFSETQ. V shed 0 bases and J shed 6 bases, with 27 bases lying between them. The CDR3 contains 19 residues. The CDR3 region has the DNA TGCGCCAGCAGCTTGGCCGGGGGGCGCTGGGGACCTCAAGGGGATGGCTACACCTTC. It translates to CASSLAGGRWGPQGDGYTF.

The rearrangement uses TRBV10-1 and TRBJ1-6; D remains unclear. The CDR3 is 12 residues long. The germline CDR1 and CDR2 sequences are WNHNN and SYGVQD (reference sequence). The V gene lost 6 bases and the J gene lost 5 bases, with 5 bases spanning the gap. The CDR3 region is CASRTDNSPLHF. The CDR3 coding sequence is TGCGCCAGCAGAACGGATAATTCACCCCTCCACTTT.